This is a list of T cell receptor beta chains from one sample in a study of blood T cell repertoires in COVID-19. Libraries were prepared by immunoSEQ multiplex PCR; TCRdb keeps only in-frame clonotypes and omits some of them. The repertoire consists of about 210,000 clones, with about nine tenths occurring once and the leading ten covering about 5%. The specimen was peripheral blood. Receptor source: a woman aged 40 to 49 with acute or convalescent COVID-19. The CDR3 runs from the conserved cysteine through the conserved F or W. D genes are given only for firm matches. The listing skips clone size in some rows; elsewhere it reads once, few, many or a size class.

CDR3 protein: CASIEYREGGYTF
CDR3 DNA: TGTGCCAGCATCGAATACAGGGAGGGCGGCTACACCTTC
J gene: TRBJ1-2
D gene: NA
clone size: once
V gene: TRBV6-6

CDR3 protein: CASNKGQGAEDGYTF
CDR3 DNA: TGTGCCAGCAATAAGGGACAGGGGGCAGAGGATGGCTACACCTTC
J gene: TRBJ1-2
D gene: TRBD1
clone size: NA
V gene: TRBV2

CDR3 protein: CATSGTGVLYEQFF
CDR3 DNA: TGTGCCACCTCCGGGACAGGGGTTTTGTATGAGCAGTTCTTC
J gene: TRBJ2-1
D gene: TRBD1
clone size: NA
V gene: TRBV19

CDR3 protein: CASGFLDRENYGYTF
CDR3 DNA: TGCGCCAGCGGGTTTTTAGACAGGGAGAACTATGGCTACACCTTC
J gene: TRBJ1-2
D gene: TRBD1
clone size: NA
V gene: TRBV5-1

CDR3 protein: CASSYAQGENTEAFF
CDR3 DNA: TGTGCCAGCAGTTACGCCCAGGGGGAGAACACTGAAGCTTTCTTT
J gene: TRBJ1-1
D gene: TRBD1
clone size: NA
V gene: TRBV6-5

CDR3 protein: CASSPTPVYGYTF
CDR3 DNA: TGTGCCAGTAGTCCGACACCCGTTTATGGCTACACCTTC
J gene: TRBJ1-2
D gene: NA
clone size: NA
V gene: TRBV19

CDR3 protein: CASSFNEGTGELFF
CDR3 DNA: TGTGCCAGCAGCTTTAACGAGGGCACCGGGGAGCTGTTTTTT
J gene: TRBJ2-2
D gene: NA
clone size: NA
V gene: TRBV11-3

CDR3 protein: CASRLTGGAYQPQHF
CDR3 DNA: TGTGCCAGCAGGTTAACAGGGGGCGCATATCAGCCCCAGCATTTT
J gene: TRBJ1-5
D gene: TRBD1
clone size: NA
V gene: TRBV6-5

CDR3 protein: CAWIRFKMGDETEAFF
CDR3 DNA: TGTGCCTGGATTCGTTTTAAAATGGGCGATGAGACTGAAGCTTTCTTT
J gene: TRBJ1-1
D gene: NA
clone size: NA
V gene: TRBV30

CDR3 protein: CASSRTGTGGDNEGGYTF
CDR3 DNA: TGTGCCAGCAGTAGAACCGGGACAGGGGGCGATAATGAGGGTGGCTACACCTTC
J gene: TRBJ1-2
D gene: TRBD1
clone size: NA
V gene: TRBV2

CDR3 protein: CASSRETGTEAFF
CDR3 DNA: TGTGCCAGCAGTAGAGAGACAGGGACGGAAGCTTTCTTT
J gene: TRBJ1-1
D gene: TRBD1
clone size: NA
V gene: TRBV12-3/TRBV12-4

CDR3 protein: CAWSAGTEFQPQHF
CDR3 DNA: TGTGCCTGGAGTGCCGGAACAGAATTTCAGCCCCAGCATTTT
J gene: TRBJ1-5
D gene: NA
clone size: NA
V gene: TRBV30

CDR3 protein: CASSEGVDGGLKPQHF
CDR3 DNA: TGTGCCAGCAGTGAAGGGGTAGATGGGGGGTTGAAGCCCCAGCATTTT
J gene: TRBJ1-5
D gene: NA
clone size: NA
V gene: TRBV6-1

CDR3 protein: CASSPKQGTAGATNEKLFF
CDR3 DNA: TGTGCCAGCTCACCGAAGCAAGGGACAGCAGGGGCCACTAATGAAAAACTGTTTTTT
J gene: TRBJ1-4
D gene: TRBD1
clone size: NA
V gene: TRBV18

CDR3 protein: CASSPRRTSDTQYF
CDR3 DNA: TGTGCCAGCAGCCCCCGAAGGACTTCCGATACGCAGTATTTT
J gene: TRBJ2-3
D gene: NA
clone size: NA
V gene: TRBV25-1

CDR3 protein: CASSFPPGSATEAFF
CDR3 DNA: TGTGCCAGCAGCTTCCCCCCGGGGTCCGCCACTGAAGCTTTCTTT
J gene: TRBJ1-1
D gene: NA
clone size: NA
V gene: TRBV5-4

CDR3 protein: CASSPGETTYNEQFF
CDR3 DNA: TGTGCCAGCTCACCAGGAGAGACCACCTACAATGAGCAGTTCTTC
J gene: TRBJ2-1
D gene: NA
clone size: NA
V gene: TRBV18

CDR3 protein: CASSPRGTFNYGYTF
CDR3 DNA: TGTGCCAGCAGCCCCCGCGGGACTTTCAACTATGGCTACACCTTC
J gene: TRBJ1-2
D gene: NA
clone size: NA
V gene: TRBV7-9

CDR3 protein: CASRPGRLPGAFF
CDR3 DNA: TGTGCCAGCAGGCCGGGTCGCCTCCCTGGAGCTTTCTTT
J gene: TRBJ1-1
D gene: NA
clone size: NA
V gene: TRBV12-3/TRBV12-4

CDR3 protein: CASSLAAVNEQFF
CDR3 DNA: TGCGCCAGCAGCTTGGCCGCGGTCAATGAGCAGTTCTTC
J gene: TRBJ2-1
D gene: NA
clone size: NA
V gene: TRBV5-1

CDR3 protein: CASSLTGLKTAGYTF
CDR3 DNA: TGTGCCAGCAGCCTAACAGGGTTAAAAACGGCTGGCTACACCTTC
J gene: TRBJ1-2
D gene: NA
clone size: NA
V gene: TRBV3-1/TRBV3-2

CDR3 protein: CASSEVQGTIYGYTF
CDR3 DNA: TGTGCCAGCAGTGAAGTCCAGGGGACCATCTATGGCTACACCTTC
J gene: TRBJ1-2
D gene: NA
clone size: NA
V gene: TRBV6-1

CDR3 protein: CAISERGWEKLFF
CDR3 DNA: TGTGCCATCAGTGAACGGGGATGGGAAAAACTGTTTTTT
J gene: TRBJ1-4
D gene: NA
clone size: few
V gene: TRBV10-3

CDR3 protein: CASSSLDRNTEAFF
CDR3 DNA: TGTGCCAGCAGTTCTCTGGACAGGAACACTGAAGCTTTCTTT
J gene: TRBJ1-1
D gene: NA
clone size: few
V gene: TRBV11-2

CDR3 protein: CATRQGDLLNQPQHF
CDR3 DNA: TGTGCCACCAGACAGGGGGATTTGTTGAATCAGCCCCAGCATTTT
J gene: TRBJ1-5
D gene: TRBD1
clone size: NA
V gene: TRBV2

CDR3 protein: CASTTRGPGNTIYF
CDR3 DNA: TGTGCCAGCACCACCAGGGGACCGGGAAACACCATATATTTT
J gene: TRBJ1-3
D gene: NA
clone size: NA
V gene: TRBV19

CDR3 protein: CASSQEIAYYGYTF
CDR3 DNA: TGCGCCAGCAGCCAAGAAATTGCGTACTATGGCTACACCTTC
J gene: TRBJ1-2
D gene: NA
clone size: NA
V gene: TRBV4-1

CDR3 protein: CAWSVQGQGPPEAFF
CDR3 DNA: TGTGCCTGGAGTGTACAGGGACAGGGCCCTCCTGAAGCTTTCTTT
J gene: TRBJ1-1
D gene: TRBD1
clone size: NA
V gene: TRBV30

CDR3 protein: CASSPGTRGEKLFF
CDR3 DNA: TGTGCCAGCTCTCCCGGGACAAGGGGTGAAAAACTGTTTTTT
J gene: TRBJ1-4
D gene: NA
clone size: NA
V gene: TRBV18

CDR3 protein: CASSVRDRLHSPLHF
CDR3 DNA: TGTGCCAGCAGTGTTCGGGACAGGTTGCATTCACCCCTCCACTTT
J gene: TRBJ1-6
D gene: TRBD1
clone size: NA
V gene: TRBV2

CDR3 protein: CASSKGPSGANVLTF
CDR3 DNA: TGTGCCAGCTCCAAGGGGCCCTCTGGGGCCAACGTCCTGACTTTC
J gene: TRBJ2-6
D gene: NA
clone size: once
V gene: TRBV5-5

CDR3 protein: CASSQSGLAQETQYF
CDR3 DNA: TGTGCCAGCAGCCAGTCGGGACTCGCTCAAGAGACCCAGTACTTC
J gene: TRBJ2-5
D gene: NA
clone size: once
V gene: TRBV11-2

CDR3 protein: CASSLGPMEAQYF
CDR3 DNA: TGTGCCAGCAGTTTAGGTCCCATGGAGGCCCAGTACTTC
J gene: TRBJ2-5
D gene: NA
clone size: once
V gene: TRBV12-3/TRBV12-4

CDR3 protein: CASRKLGRGLGSGANVLTF
CDR3 DNA: TGTGCCAGCAGGAAACTTGGCAGGGGGCTTGGATCTGGGGCCAACGTCCTGACTTTC
J gene: TRBJ2-6
D gene: TRBD1
clone size: NA
V gene: TRBV2

CDR3 protein: CATSRGGNEKLFF
CDR3 DNA: TGTGCCACCAGCCGGGGAGGGAATGAAAAACTGTTTTTT
J gene: TRBJ1-4
D gene: NA
clone size: NA
V gene: TRBV15

CDR3 protein: CASSRPGTGKETQYF
CDR3 DNA: TGTGCCAGCAGCCGCCCCGGGACAGGGAAAGAGACCCAGTACTTC
J gene: TRBJ2-5
D gene: TRBD1
clone size: NA
V gene: TRBV3-1/TRBV3-2

CDR3 protein: CASSRTGNYGYTF
CDR3 DNA: TGTGCCAGCAGCCGGACGGGAAACTATGGCTACACCTTC
J gene: TRBJ1-2
D gene: NA
clone size: NA
V gene: TRBV7-2

CDR3 protein: CASRDLDDRETEAFF
CDR3 DNA: TGTGCCAGCAGGGACCTCGATGACAGGGAGACTGAAGCTTTCTTT
J gene: TRBJ1-1
D gene: TRBD1
clone size: NA
V gene: TRBV7-9

CDR3 protein: CASSLVGGQGGFRNEQFF
CDR3 DNA: TGTGCCAGCAGCTTAGTAGGAGGACAGGGGGGTTTTAGGAATGAGCAGTTCTTC
J gene: TRBJ2-1
D gene: TRBD1
clone size: NA
V gene: TRBV7-6

CDR3 protein: CATSEPTGTEAFF
CDR3 DNA: TGTGCCACCAGTGAGCCGACAGGGACTGAAGCTTTCTTT
J gene: TRBJ1-1
D gene: TRBD1
clone size: NA
V gene: TRBV24-1

CDR3 protein: CASSLWGQSGETQYF
CDR3 DNA: TGCGCCAGCAGCTTGTGGGGGCAATCGGGAGAGACCCAGTACTTC
J gene: TRBJ2-5
D gene: NA
clone size: NA
V gene: TRBV5-1

CDR3 protein: CASSSSHDRVDEAFF
CDR3 DNA: TGTGCCAGCTCATCTAGCCACGACAGGGTGGATGAAGCTTTCTTT
J gene: TRBJ1-1
D gene: TRBD1
clone size: NA
V gene: TRBV18

CDR3 protein: CASRGGQAKNIQYF
CDR3 DNA: TGTGCCAGTCGCGGCGGCCAGGCCAAAAACATTCAGTACTTC
J gene: TRBJ2-4
D gene: NA
clone size: NA
V gene: TRBV19

CDR3 protein: CASSLVGPRTEAFF
CDR3 DNA: TGCGCCAGCAGCTTGGTGGGGCCGAGGACTGAAGCTTTCTTT
J gene: TRBJ1-1
D gene: NA
clone size: NA
V gene: TRBV5-1